These 30 T cell receptor beta chains were sequenced from one sample in a study of regulatory and conventional T cells in RAG deficiency. Clones were read by immunoSEQ multiplex PCR, and TCRdb kept only the in-frame ones, dropping some. The sample lists 30,000 to 40,000 clones, about 70% occurring once. Conventional CD4+ T cells were sorted from blood as CD25-low CD127-high cells. The same sample was also studied in work on regulatory T cells. That paper notes: The primer mix had 52 TRBV and 13 TRBJ primers.

The source material was CD4+ effector T cells sorted from blood. These TCRs come from a human donor in good health.

The CDR3, as DNA: TGTGCCTGGATCGGACAGGGGGCTAGAGAGACCCAGTACTTC. As protein: CAWIGQGARETQYF. The chain combines TRBV30 with TRBJ2-5, with TRBD1 matching over 11 bases. CDR1 is GTSNPN and CDR2 is SVGIG in the germline V gene (reference sequence). The CDR3 is 14 amino acids. V was clipped by 4 bases and J by 4 bases; unmatched bases: 5.

The chain couples TRBV7-6 to TRBJ1-5, with D possibly being TRBD1 (6 bases). V was clipped by 6 bases and J by 4 bases, with 10 bases between them. CDR1 is SGHVS, CDR2 FNYEAQ, per germline. The CDR3 is made up of 13 amino acids. CDR3: CASSYGQNQPQHF. The CDR3 DNA follows: TGTGCCAGCAGTTACGGACAGAATCAGCCCCAGCATTTT.

J is TRBJ2-2 and V is TRBV14; no reliable D call. CDR3 size: 16 residues. The germline V and J ends were trimmed by 0 bases and 5 bases, with 13 bases remaining between them. Germline V gene data show CDR1 as SGHDN and CDR2 as FVKESK. The CDR3 loop reads CASSQEYGFRTGELFF. CDR3 bases: TGTGCCAGCAGCCAAGAGTACGGATTTCGTACCGGGGAGCTGTTTTTT.

The rearrangement links TRBV5-1 to TRBJ2-3; D is undetermined. The germline V gene encodes CDR1 SGHRS and CDR2 YFSETQ. Trimming shortened V by 4 bases and J by 6 bases, and 15 bases separated the two germline ends. The CDR3 spans 14 residues. The CDR3 region is CASSSTPGTDTQYF. DNA of the CDR3: TGCGCCAGCAGCAGTACCCCGGGTACGGATACGCAGTATTTT.

The chain uses TRBV9 and TRBJ2-7, with TRBD2 identical over 10 bases. The CDR3 contains 18 residues. The junction had 12 bases not matched to a gene; V was cut back by 3 bases and J by 0 bases. Germline CDR1 and CDR2: SGDLS and YYNGEE. CDR3 loop: CASSAGPGLADYSYEQYF. The CDR3 DNA follows: TGTGCCAGCAGCGCAGGCCCCGGACTAGCGGACTACTCCTACGAGCAGTACTTC.

V gene TRBV7-6 combines with J gene TRBJ1-5; D ambiguous. Germline V gives CDR1 SGHVS, CDR2 FNYEAQ. This CDR3 has 16 residues. V lost 1 base and J lost 1, with 11 bases in between. The DNA for the CDR3 is TGTGCCAGCAGCTTAGGGAACGTCGGAAGCAATCAGCCCCAGCATTTT. Translating gives CASSLGNVGSNQPQHF.

V gene TRBV30 combines with J gene TRBJ1-2; TRBD1 matches at 7 bases. CDR1 is GTSNPN, CDR2 SVGIG, per germline (reference sequence). J was trimmed by 3 bases and V by 2 bases; bases with no gene match: 3. This CDR3 comprises 13 residues. The CDR3 region is CAWSLQGYYGYTF. The CDR3 DNA reads TGTGCCTGGAGTTTACAGGGGTACTATGGCTACACCTTC.

The rearrangement uses TRBV5-1 and TRBJ2-5, with a tentative D call TRBD2 (5 bases). Trimming took off 2 bases at V and 0 bases at J, with 11 bases between the two ends. Germline CDR1 and CDR2: SGHRS and YFSETQ. The CDR3 length is 15 residues. CDR3 region: CASSFGGGYQETQYF. CDR3 bases: TGCGCCAGCAGCTTTGGCGGAGGCTACCAAGAGACCCAGTACTTC.

The chain carries TRBV7-2 and TRBJ1-5; 7 bases are shared with TRBD1. Germline-derived CDR1 and CDR2 are SGHTA and FQGNSA. With 2 bases clipped from V and 3 bases from J, the junction kept 10 bases outside the gene matches. The CDR3 spans 17 residues. The CDR3, as DNA: TGTGCCAGCAGCTTAAGGGGGGGACAGATCCTCAATCAGCCCCAGCATTTT. This gives the protein CASSLRGGQILNQPQHF.

Only a few counts were recorded for this clone. The V call is TRBV7-8, the J call TRBJ1-6, with TRBD1 identical over 7 bases. V lost 5 bases to trimming and J lost 2 bases; unmatched junction nucleotides: 9. CDR3 size: 17 residues. Germline CDR1 is SGHVS and CDR2 is FQNEAQ. CDR3 in DNA: TGTGCCAGCAGCCTTGAGACAGGGCTGGCCTATAATTCACCCCTCCACTTT. It specifies CASSLETGLAYNSPLHF.

This clone came up once. The CDR3 nucleotides are TGTGCCAGCAGCGCGGGCCTTGGGGTCTCTGGAAACACCATATATTTT. Its protein product is CASSAGLGVSGNTIYF. The chain joins TRBV5-4 to TRBJ1-3, with unresolved D. The CDR3 contains 16 residues. CDR1 is SGHNT, CDR2 YYREEE, per germline (reference sequence). V was pared by 4 bases and J by 0 bases, with 14 bases between. The full variable domain, completed using reference TRBV5-4 and TRBJ1-3, is ETGVTQSPTHLIKTRGQQVTLRCSSQSGHNTVSWYQQALGQGPQFIFQYYREEENGRGNFPPRFSGLQFPNYSSELNVNALELDDSALYLCASSAGLGVSGNTIYFGEGSWLTVV.

The rearrangement joins TRBV25-1 to TRBJ1-2, with D tentatively TRBD1 (6 bases). Trimming removed 8 bases from V and 7 bases from J, with 20 bases in between. CDR1 is MGHDK and CDR2 is SYGVNS in the germline V gene. CDR3 length: 14 residues. CDR3 in amino acids: CASEPQGFRAGYTF. In DNA, the CDR3 is TGTGCCAGCGAACCTCAGGGGTTTAGGGCTGGCTACACCTTC.

J is TRBJ1-3 and V is TRBV28; D ambiguous. CDR1 and CDR2 from the germline V gene are MDHEN and SYDVKM. Trimming took 6 bases from V and 0 from J, leaving 9 bases between them. The CDR3 is 14 amino acids. CDR3 bases: TGTGCCAGCAGCACGAGAGTCTCTGGAAACACCATATATTTT. It codes for CASSTRVSGNTIYF.

The V gene is TRBV6-6, the J gene TRBJ2-7; tentatively, D is TRBD2 (7 bases). CDR3 length equals 14 residues. Trimming stripped 6 bases from V and 4 bases from J, with 16 bases between. In germline, CDR1 is MNHNY, CDR2 SVGAGI (reference sequence). The DNA for the CDR3 is TGTGCCAGCAGCCAGGGGAGGGTGGCGTACGAGCAGTACTTC. This codes for CASSQGRVAYEQYF.

This rearrangement joins TRBV5-1 to TRBJ2-7; TRBD1 might be the D (6 bases). Germline V gene data show CDR1 as SGHRS and CDR2 as YFSETQ. The CDR3 spans 13 residues. V lost 2 bases and J 7 bases, leaving 13 bases between the germline ends. CDR3 sequence (DNA): TGCGCCAGCAGCTTCGGGGATAGGGGGGAGCAGTACTTC. Protein sequence: CASSFGDRGEQYF.

This chain links TRBV7-8 with TRBJ2-3; D is unresolved. Looked up from germline, CDR1 is SGHVS and CDR2 is FQNEAQ. This CDR3 has 15 residues. V lost 2 bases, J lost 5 bases, and 14 bases lay in between. The CDR3: CASSLQPWPGDTQYF. The CDR3 DNA reads TGTGCCAGCAGCTTACAGCCATGGCCGGGAGATACGCAGTATTTT.

This sequence joins TRBV5-1 and TRBJ2-5, with 8 bases fitting TRBD2. The germline gives CDR1 SGHRS, CDR2 YFSETQ. Unmatched junction bases numbered 6, after V lost 0 bases and J lost 2 bases. CDR3 length: 16 residues. CDR3 sequence reads: CASSLGLAGGQETQYF. The CDR3 nucleotides are TGCGCCAGCAGCTTGGGTTTGGCGGGGGGACAAGAGACCCAGTACTTC.

The V gene is TRBV4-1, the J gene TRBJ2-3, with D possibly TRBD2 on 7 matching bases. The CDR3 sequence is 15 residues long. V was trimmed by 3 bases and J by 3 bases, leaving 13 bases between them. Germline lookup yields CDR1 MGHRA and CDR2 YSYEKL. This CDR3 is CASSQGGLGTDTQYF. CDR3 coding DNA: TGCGCCAGCAGCCAGGGGGGGCTCGGTACAGATACGCAGTATTTT.

The V gene is TRBV28, the J gene TRBJ2-1; 9 nucleotides line up with TRBD2. Germline V gene data show CDR1 as MDHEN and CDR2 as SYDVKM. Unmatched junction bases numbered 12, after V lost 8 bases and J lost 7 bases. There are 15 residues in the CDR3. The CDR3 nucleotides are TGTGCCAGCTCCCGCGGGCGGGGGGGCCGGAATGAGCAGTTCTTC. Amino acid sequence: CASSRGRGGRNEQFF.

V and J are TRBV5-4 and TRBJ1-2, with 10 bases that match TRBD1. V lost 7 bases and J lost 6; bases outside the gene matches: 18. This CDR3 is 17 amino acids long. Germline V gene lookup returns CDR1 SGHNT and CDR2 YYREEE (reference sequence). Here the CDR3 DNA reads TGTGCCAGCTCCAACTATGACCTCATGGGACAGGGGAATGGCTACACCTTC. Its protein is CASSNYDLMGQGNGYTF.

The V and J genes are TRBV4-1 and TRBJ1-2; 8 bases agree with TRBD1. In germline, CDR1 is MGHRA, CDR2 YSYEKL. V lost 0 bases to trimming and J lost 3 bases; unmatched junction nucleotides: 6. The CDR3 covers 16 residues. The CDR3 nucleotides read TGCGCCAGCAGCCAAGATTTGAACAGGGGGGACTATGGCTACACCTTC. It codes for CASSQDLNRGDYGYTF.

The gene calls are TRBV29-1 and TRBJ1-1, with unresolved D. Germline assignment: CDR1 SQVTM and CDR2 ANQGSEA. V was clipped by 5 bases and J by 3 bases, with 13 bases between them. The CDR3 is 13 residues long. The CDR3 DNA reads as TGCAGCGTTCGGGTAGGGCCCGACACTGAAGCTTTCTTT. It codes for CSVRVGPDTEAFF.

The rearrangement uses TRBV18 and TRBJ2-5, with no clear D. Germline V gene lookup returns CDR1 KGHSH and CDR2 LQKENI. With 1 base removed from V and 2 bases from J, the gap between germline ends came to 8 bases. The CDR3 is made up of 14 amino acids. CDR3 sequence reads: CASSPQDLQETQYF. CDR3 sequence (DNA): TGTGCCAGCTCACCACAGGACCTGCAAGAGACCCAGTACTTC.

This clone was counted between two and nine times. The CDR3 DNA follows: TGTGCCAGCAGCTTAGGGGGTAGCTATGGCTACACCTTC. This gives the protein CASSLGGSYGYTF. The chain carries TRBV11-2 and TRBJ1-2, with D hard to call. This CDR3 contains 13 residues. From germline, CDR1 is SGHAT and CDR2 FQNNGV. The V end lost 1 base, the J end lost 4 bases, and 7 bases lay between the germline ends. The variable domain in full, with the rest retrieved from reference TRBV11-2 and TRBJ1-2, is EAGVAQSPRYKIIEKRQSVAFWCNPISGHATLYWYQQILGQGPKLLIQFQNNGVVDDSQLPKDRFSAERLKGVDSTLKIQPAKLEDSAVYLCASSLGGSYGYTFGSGTRLTVV.

The chain employs TRBV6-6 and TRBJ1-4; D might be TRBD1 (6 bases). Between the trimmed V and J ends, which lost 1 base and 8 bases, there was a span of 17 bases. Germline V gene data show CDR1 as MNHNY and CDR2 as SVGAGI (reference sequence). The CDR3 has 16 residues. The CDR3 here is CASSYYTGSSGEKLFF. In DNA, the CDR3 is TGTGCCAGCAGTTACTATACAGGGTCGTCGGGAGAAAAACTGTTTTTT.

The chain has TRBV5-4 and TRBJ1-6; no firm D call. CDR3 length: 15 amino acids. V lost 3 bases and J 9 bases, leaving 16 bases between the germline ends. Germline values: CDR1 SGHNT, CDR2 YYREEE (reference sequence). CDR3 coding DNA: TGTGCCAGCAGCTCGCGCACTTCAGGTACTTCACCCCTCCACTTT. This gives the protein CASSSRTSGTSPLHF.

This rearrangement joins TRBV6-5 to TRBJ1-5; D call uncertain. V was pared by 6 bases and J by 4 bases, with 10 bases between. The CDR3 totals 13 residues. The V gene's germline CDR1 is MNHEY and CDR2 SVGAGI. In nucleotides, the CDR3 is TGTGCCAGCAGCCAACGGGATAATCAGCCCCAGCATTTT. Encoded protein: CASSQRDNQPQHF.

The rearrangement uses TRBV5-1 and TRBJ2-5, with D hard to call. The CDR3 loop spans 13 amino acids. Germline-derived CDR1 and CDR2 are SGHRS and YFSETQ. Trimming left V 4 bases short and J 4 bases short, with 11 bases between. CDR3 residues: CASSNAIGETQYF. The CDR3, as DNA: TGCGCCAGCAGCAATGCAATAGGAGAGACCCAGTACTTC.

The genes are TRBV4-1 and TRBJ2-7; no clear D. The CDR3 contains 17 residues. Trimming took off 1 base at V and 0 bases at J, with 16 bases between the two ends. Germline V gene sequence: CDR1 MGHRA, CDR2 YSYEKL. The CDR3 reads CASSQGSVGLSSYEQYF. The CDR3 coding sequence is TGCGCCAGCAGCCAAGGGTCGGTAGGCCTGAGCTCCTACGAGCAGTACTTC.

The V and J genes are TRBV5-1 and TRBJ2-5; 11 bases map to TRBD2. Germline V gene sequence: CDR1 SGHRS, CDR2 YFSETQ. V shed 6 bases, J shed 7 bases, and the junction held 17 bases outside the gene matches. The CDR3 sequence is 17 residues long. CDR3 sequence (DNA): TGCGCCAGCACCCCGCCAACTAGCGGGGGCCCAAGGGGGACCCAGTACTTC. This translates into CASTPPTSGGPRGTQYF.